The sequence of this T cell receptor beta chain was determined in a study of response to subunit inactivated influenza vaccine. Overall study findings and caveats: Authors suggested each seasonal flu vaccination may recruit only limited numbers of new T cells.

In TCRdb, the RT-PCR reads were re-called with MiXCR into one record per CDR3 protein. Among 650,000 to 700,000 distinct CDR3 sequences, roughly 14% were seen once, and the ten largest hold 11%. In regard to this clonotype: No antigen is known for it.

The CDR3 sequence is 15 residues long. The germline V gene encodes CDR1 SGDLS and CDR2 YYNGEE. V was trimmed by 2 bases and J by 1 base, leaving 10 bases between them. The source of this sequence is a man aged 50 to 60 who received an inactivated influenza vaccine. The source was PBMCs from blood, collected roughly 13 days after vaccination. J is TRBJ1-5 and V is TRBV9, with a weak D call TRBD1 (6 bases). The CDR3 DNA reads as TGTGCCAGCAGCGTCGGGACAACGAGCAATCAGCCCCAGCATTTT. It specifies CASSVGTTSNQPQHF.